This TCR beta chain originates from a study of blood T cell repertoires in COVID-19. Study information: From the United States, Italy and Spain came samples of acute and convalescent COVID-19. T cells, B-cell-depleted T cells, or PBMCs supplied cDNA or gDNA.

In the authors' workflow: Cell counts per sample came from amplifying reference gene primers. Clones were read by immunoSEQ multiplex PCR, and TCRdb kept only the in-frame ones, dropping some. Clone size and V and J calls were adopted from that table, with D and trimming inferred from the DNA. The data hold around 170,000 clones, with about 88% observed a single time. Per the germline V gene, CDR1 is SGDLS and CDR2 is YYNGEE. The V and J ends lost 0 bases and 5 bases, in that order; junction bases with no gene match: 9. This CDR3 contains 16 residues. The gene calls are TRBV9 and TRBJ2-3; the match to TRBD2 covers 7 bases. This TCR was recovered from a man aged 60 to 69 with acute or convalescent COVID-19. The source material was peripheral blood. CDR3 nucleotide sequence: TGTGCCAGCAGCGTAGCCGGGAGGCCCCCAGGAGATACGCAGTATTTT. It translates to CASSVAGRPPGDTQYF.